This T cell receptor (beta chain) was found in a study of blood T cell repertoires in COVID-19. Study in general: Samples representing acute and convalescent COVID-19 were sourced from the United States, Italy and Spain. The analysed material was cDNA or gDNA that came from T cells, B-cell-depleted T cells, or PBMCs.

V was pared by 11 bases and J by 7 bases, with 14 bases of the junction left unmatched. The CDR3 is 13 residues long. Germline-derived CDR1 and CDR2 are SNHLY and FYNNEI. Original methodology: Using reference gene primer amplification, nucleated cell counts were estimated. Some clones are missing from TCRdb's copy, which holds only in-frame ones; the method was immunoSEQ multiplex PCR. V, J and clone size are those of that table, while D and trimming were read from the DNA. The sample carries tens of thousands of clones, around 93% recorded once. This clonotype was sampled from a human donor with active COVID-19. The donor label of this sample is uncertain. V is TRBV2 and J is TRBJ2-7; 7 nucleotides agree with TRBD1. The sample was peripheral blood. The CDR3 DNA sequence: TGTGCCGGCCAGACTGACAGGGTGGGGGAGCAGTACTTC. It encodes CAGQTDRVGEQYF.